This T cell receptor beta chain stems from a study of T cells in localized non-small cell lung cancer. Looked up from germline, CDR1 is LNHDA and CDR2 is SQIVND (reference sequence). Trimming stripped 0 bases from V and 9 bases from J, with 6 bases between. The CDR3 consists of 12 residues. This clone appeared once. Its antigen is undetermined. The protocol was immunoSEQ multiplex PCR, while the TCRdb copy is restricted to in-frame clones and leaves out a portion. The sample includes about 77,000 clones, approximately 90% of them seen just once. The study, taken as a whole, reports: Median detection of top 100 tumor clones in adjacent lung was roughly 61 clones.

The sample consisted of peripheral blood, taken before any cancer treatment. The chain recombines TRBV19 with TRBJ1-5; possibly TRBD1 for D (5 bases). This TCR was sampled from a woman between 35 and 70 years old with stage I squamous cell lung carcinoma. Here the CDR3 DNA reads TGTGCCAGTAGTATAGAAAGGGGGCCCCAGCATTTT. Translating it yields CASSIERGPQHF.